This T cell receptor beta chain comes out of a study of blood T cell repertoires in COVID-19. Study overall: T cells, B-cell-depleted T cells, or PBMCs provided the cDNA or gDNA that served as material.

This CDR3 is 15 amino acids long. CDR1 SGHNT and CDR2 YYREEE come from the germline V gene (reference sequence). Trimming shortened V by 1 base and J by 2 bases, and 11 bases separated the two germline ends. Produced via immunoSEQ multiplex PCR; TCRdb's table is partial and in-frame only. The data show under 250,000 clones, 88% seen once. Participant-given clinical history determined each cohort assignment. Sequencing was performed on PBMCs or T cells enriched from blood (not recorded which). This receptor was identified in a woman aged 25 to 39 who had been exposed to COVID-19. The V call is TRBV5-4, the J call TRBJ2-3; a weak D match, TRBD1 (6 bases). The CDR3 bases are TGTGCCAGCAGCTTGAGGGCAGGGGACACAGATACGCAGTATTTT. This encodes CASSLRAGDTDTQYF.